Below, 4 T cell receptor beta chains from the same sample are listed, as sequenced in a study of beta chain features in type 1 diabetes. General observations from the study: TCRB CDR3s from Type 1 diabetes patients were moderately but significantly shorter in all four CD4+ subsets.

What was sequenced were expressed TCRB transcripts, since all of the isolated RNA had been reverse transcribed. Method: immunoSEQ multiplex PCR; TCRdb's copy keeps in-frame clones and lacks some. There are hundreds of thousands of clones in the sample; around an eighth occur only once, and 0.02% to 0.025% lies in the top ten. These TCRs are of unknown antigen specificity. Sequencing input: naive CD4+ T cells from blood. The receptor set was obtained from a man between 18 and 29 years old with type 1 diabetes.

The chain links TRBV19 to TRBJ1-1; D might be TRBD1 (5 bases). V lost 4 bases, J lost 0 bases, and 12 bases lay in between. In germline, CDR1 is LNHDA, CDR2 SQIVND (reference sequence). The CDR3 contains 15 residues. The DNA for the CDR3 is TGTGCCAGTAGTACAGGGATAGATCTGAACACTGAAGCTTTCTTT. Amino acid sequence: CASSTGIDLNTEAFF.

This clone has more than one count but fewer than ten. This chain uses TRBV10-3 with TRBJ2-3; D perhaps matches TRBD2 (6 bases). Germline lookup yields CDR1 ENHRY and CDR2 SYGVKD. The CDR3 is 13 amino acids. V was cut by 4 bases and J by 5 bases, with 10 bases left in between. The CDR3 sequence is CAISVGGKDTQYF. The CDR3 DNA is TGTGCCATCAGTGTCGGGGGAAAAGATACGCAGTATTTT.

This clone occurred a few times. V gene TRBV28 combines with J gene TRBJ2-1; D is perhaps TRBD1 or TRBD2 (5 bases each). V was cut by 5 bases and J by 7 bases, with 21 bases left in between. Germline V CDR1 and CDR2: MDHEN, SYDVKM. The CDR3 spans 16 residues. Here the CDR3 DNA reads TGTGCCAGCAGTGGGCCAGGGAACCTGTGGAGGAATGAGCAGTTCTTC. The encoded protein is CASSGPGNLWRNEQFF.

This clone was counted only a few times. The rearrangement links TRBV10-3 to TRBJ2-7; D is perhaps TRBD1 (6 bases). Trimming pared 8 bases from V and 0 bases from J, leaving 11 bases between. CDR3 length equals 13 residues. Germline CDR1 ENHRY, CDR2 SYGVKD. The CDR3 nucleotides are TGTGCCATCCGCGACAGGATCTCCTACGAGCAGTACTTC. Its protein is CAIRDRISYEQYF.